This T cell receptor (beta chain) stems from a study of B cell selection in AIRE deficiency. Regulatory T cells were sorted as CD4+CD25hiCD127low/negative cells. Study-wide findings and caveats: Around 30% of healthy-shared Treg TCRbeta sequences appeared in patient Tconv cells.

V was pared by 6 bases and J by 7 bases, with 16 bases between. The germline CDR1 and CDR2 sequences are KGHSH and LQKENI. There are 15 residues in the CDR3. Method: immunoSEQ multiplex PCR; TCRdb's copy keeps in-frame clones and lacks some. The top ten hold 1.1% of the sample, which has 20,000 to 30,000 clones, about 92% seen once. A remark on this clone: Its antigen is still unknown.

The material sequenced was CD4+CD25+ Tregs sorted from PBMCs. V is TRBV18 and J is TRBJ1-6; possibly TRBD1 for D (5 bases). The clonotype comes from a human donor in good health. The CDR3 region is CASSEGLSQNSPLHF. CDR3 DNA sequence: TGTGCCAGCTCTGAGGGACTCTCTCAGAATTCACCCCTCCACTTT.